These 15 T cell receptor beta chains originate from one sample sequenced in a study of blood T cells in healthy people across ages. The authors ran a second PCR of about 6 to 12 cycles using a sample-barcoded 5' primer and a J-beta primer mix. A single record per CDR3 protein comes from TCRdb applying MiXCR to the 5' RACE reads. Of approximately 1.5 million distinct CDR3 sequences listed, 40% to 45% are singletons. Input material: blood. These receptors all stem from a young woman in good health.

There are a few counts of this clonotype. This chain connects TRBV25-1 to TRBJ1-4; possible D gene TRBD1, 5 bases. The CDR3 loop spans 12 amino acids. Germline-derived CDR1 and CDR2 are MGHDK and SYGVNS. Trimming pared 5 bases from V and 11 bases from J, leaving 12 bases between. The CDR3, as DNA: TGTGCCAGCAGTCCAGGGACGGGGAAACTGTTTTTT. This encodes CASSPGTGKLFF.

The chain links TRBV6-6 to TRBJ2-5; TRBD2 agrees at 11 bases. Germline loops: CDR1 MNHNY, CDR2 SVGAGI (reference sequence). The ends lost 6 bases at V and 11 bases at J; junction bases unmatched: 11. The CDR3 has 14 amino acids. This CDR3 reads CASRIAGGDNEQYF. Here the CDR3 DNA reads TGTGCCAGCAGAATAGCGGGAGGGGACAATGAGCAGTACTTC.

This clonotype came up a few times. The chain is built from TRBV3-1 and TRBJ2-1; 13 nucleotides line up with TRBD2. Germline lookup yields CDR1 LGHDT and CDR2 YNNKEL (reference sequence). Trimming took 2 bases from V and 5 from J; bases not matched to a gene: 6. This CDR3 spans 17 amino acids. The CDR3 loop reads CASSQPIGLAGDNEQFF. In nucleotides, the CDR3 is TGTGCCAGCAGCCAACCCATAGGACTAGCGGGAGACAATGAGCAGTTCTTC.

The chain couples TRBV7-4 to TRBJ1-4; TRBD1 matches at 9 bases. The CDR3 is made up of 15 amino acids. The germline CDR1 and CDR2 sequences are SGHVT and SQSDAQ. The trim removed 5 bases at V and 7 bases at J, leaving 8 bases unmatched. CDR3 bases: TGTGCCAGCAGCCCTTGGACAGGGGTTCGTGAAAAACTGTTTTTT. Its translation is CASSPWTGVREKLFF. Looking up the rest from reference TRBV7-4 and TRBJ1-4 gives the full variable domain: GAGVSQSPRYKVAKRGRDVALRCDSISGHVTLYWYRQTLGQGSEVLTYSQSDAQRDKSGRPSGRFSAERPERSVSTLKIQRTEQGDSAVYLCASSPWTGVREKLFFGSGTQLSVL.

V and J are TRBV2 and TRBJ1-2, with TRBD1 matching over 10 bases. Germline V gene sequence: CDR1 SNHLY, CDR2 FYNNEI. The CDR3 contains 15 residues. J was trimmed by 9 bases and V by 1 base; bases with no gene match: 8. The CDR3 sequence: CASSEEGTGDMRYTF. CDR3 nucleotides: TGTGCCAGCAGTGAAGAAGGGACAGGGGACATGCGCTACACCTTC. Looking up the rest from reference TRBV2 and TRBJ1-2 gives the full variable domain: EPEVTQTPSHQVTQMGQEVILRCVPISNHLYFYWYRQILGQKVEFLVSFYNNEISEKSEIFDDQFSVERPDGSNFTLKIRSTKLEDSAMYFCASSEEGTGDMRYTFGSGTRLTVV.

The chain has TRBV28 and TRBJ2-2, with D tentatively TRBD2 (5 bases). CDR1 is MDHEN, CDR2 SYDVKM, per germline. V was shortened by 6 bases and J by 2 bases, with 16 bases between the two germline ends. This CDR3 comprises 16 residues. CDR3 in amino acids: CASRTSGTVNTGELFF. CDR3 nucleotide sequence: TGTGCCAGCAGGACCTCGGGAACAGTAAACACCGGGGAGCTGTTTTTT. Using reference TRBV28 and TRBJ2-2 for the parts outside the CDR3, the full variable domain is DVKVTQSSRYLVKRTGEKVFLECVQDMDHENMFWYRQDPGLGLRLIYFSYDVKMKEKGDIPEGYSVSREKKERFSLILESASTNQTSMYLCASRTSGTVNTGELFFGEGSRLTVL.

The J gene is TRBJ2-1, the V gene TRBV15; no reliable D call. Germline assignment: CDR1 LNHNV and CDR2 YYDKDF (reference sequence). Trimming took off 7 bases at V and 0 bases at J, with 13 bases between the two ends. CDR3 length: 15 amino acids. CDR3 in amino acids: CATNHGKSSYNEQFF. Written as DNA, the CDR3 is TGTGCCACCAACCACGGCAAGAGCTCCTACAATGAGCAGTTCTTC.

This clonotype has more than one count but fewer than ten. V usage is TRBV12-3 or TRBV12-4 and J usage is TRBJ2-7; D call uncertain. The CDR3 extends over 13 amino acids. The germline V and J ends were trimmed by 3 bases and 3 bases, with 9 bases remaining between them. CDR3 sequence reads: CASSFELNYEQYF. DNA of the CDR3: TGTGCCAGCAGTTTTGAGTTGAACTACGAGCAGTACTTC.

This chain uses TRBV7-9 with TRBJ2-3; D call uncertain. CDR3 length equals 13 residues. Germline V CDR1 and CDR2: SEHNR, FQNEAQ (reference sequence). V shed 5 bases and J shed 7 bases, with 13 bases lying between them. The CDR3 here is CASSRDFVHTQYF. The CDR3 DNA is TGTGCCAGCAGCCGAGACTTCGTCCATACGCAGTATTTT. Drawing the rest from reference TRBV7-9 and TRBJ2-3, the complete variable domain is DTGVSQNPRHKITKRGQNVTFRCDPISEHNRLYWYRQTLGQGPEFLTYFQNEAQLEKSRLLSDRFSAERPKGSFSTLEIQRTEQGDSAMYLCASSRDFVHTQYFGPGTRLTVL.

This clonotype was observed a handful of times. The rearrangement uses TRBV28 and TRBJ2-3; 16 nucleotides align to TRBD2. Germline lookup yields CDR1 MDHEN and CDR2 SYDVKM. This CDR3 contains 20 residues. After removal of 3 bases from V and 2 bases from J, the junction contained 11 bases not matched to a gene. The CDR3 protein is CASSFRLRGLAGGYTDTQYF. The CDR3 bases are TGTGCCAGCAGTTTCCGATTAAGGGGACTAGCGGGAGGGTACACAGATACGCAGTATTTT.

This clonotype was seen a few times. The chain carries TRBV20-1 and TRBJ2-3, with 7 positions matching TRBD2. The CDR3 has 14 residues. J lost 3 bases, V lost 6 bases, and 9 bases had no gene match. Germline V gene data show CDR1 as DFQATT and CDR2 as SNEGSKA (reference sequence). The chain's CDR3 is CSAPPGGRTDTQYF. CDR3 bases: TGCAGTGCCCCCCCCGGGGGGAGGACAGATACGCAGTATTTT.

This clonotype came up a few times. V and J are TRBV4-3 and TRBJ2-7; tentatively, D is TRBD1 or TRBD2 (5 bases each). V lost 2 bases and J lost 0, with 17 bases in between. The CDR3 length is 17 residues. Germline assignment: CDR1 LGHNA and CDR2 YSLEER. The CDR3 here is CASSQQIGAPSSYEQYF. In nucleotides, the CDR3 is TGCGCCAGCAGCCAACAAATCGGGGCCCCCAGCTCCTACGAGCAGTACTTC.

V and J are TRBV6-2 or TRBV6-3 and TRBJ2-1, with D unclear. The germline V gene encodes CDR1 MNHEY and CDR2 SVGEGT. The CDR3 runs to 13 residues. The V and J ends lost 2 bases and 4 bases respectively, with 6 bases between them. This chain's CDR3 is CASSYGEYNEQFF. DNA for the CDR3: TGTGCCAGCAGTTACGGTGAATACAATGAGCAGTTCTTC.

This clonotype was found a few times. The V and J genes are TRBV29-1 and TRBJ2-2, with a tentative D call TRBD2 (6 bases). The CDR3 has 16 residues. Germline V CDR1 and CDR2: SQVTM, ANQGSEA. V was pared by 4 bases and J by 2 bases, with 17 bases between. CDR3 bases: TGCAGCGTTGCAGCCCCCCGGGGAGGTAACACCGGGGAGCTGTTTTTT. This codes for CSVAAPRGGNTGELFF.

The chain joins TRBV7-6 to TRBJ2-2; D unclear. The CDR3 totals 14 residues. From germline, CDR1 is SGHVS and CDR2 FNYEAQ. V lost 1 base and J 5 bases, leaving 8 bases between the germline ends. CDR3: CASSLELGTGELFF. As DNA, the CDR3 is TGTGCCAGCAGCTTAGAATTAGGTACCGGGGAGCTGTTTTTT.